Presented here are 8 T cell receptor beta chains from one specimen sequenced in a study of T cell changes during pregnancy in multiple sclerosis. Sequencing used immunoSEQ multiplex PCR; TCRdb keeps in-frame clones, though not all of them. The sample contains 55,000 to 80,000 clones, roughly 94% of which appear only once. The sequences come from peripheral blood, collected in the third trimester of pregnancy. Receptors originate from a female donor with multiple sclerosis, enrolled in a pregnancy study.

The J gene is TRBJ2-1, the V gene TRBV2; TRBD1 might be the D (5 bases). With 5 bases removed from V and 8 bases from J, the gap between germline ends came to 10 bases. Germline loops: CDR1 SNHLY, CDR2 FYNNEI. The CDR3 is made up of 12 amino acids. The CDR3 DNA sequence: TGTGCCAGCAGTCAGGGTTACGATGAGCAGTTCTTC. Encoded protein: CASSQGYDEQFF.

V is TRBV15 and J is TRBJ1-1; no definite D call. Looked up from germline, CDR1 is LNHNV and CDR2 is YYDKDF (reference sequence). CDR3 size: 14 residues. Trimming shortened V by 4 bases and J by 7 bases, and 16 bases separated the two germline ends. The CDR3 here is CATSTPGPAGEAFF. CDR3 sequence (DNA): TGTGCCACCAGCACCCCGGGCCCAGCGGGTGAAGCTTTCTTT.

The chain employs TRBV5-6 and TRBJ2-5, with D perhaps matching TRBD1 (6 bases). Per the germline V gene, CDR1 is SGHDT and CDR2 is YYEEEE. This CDR3 is 13 amino acids long. The V and J ends lost 5 bases and 5 bases respectively, with 13 bases between them. The CDR3 region is CASSTGPGETQYF. CDR3 DNA: TGTGCCAGCAGTACAGGGCCGGGCGAGACCCAGTACTTC. The full variable domain, completed using reference TRBV5-6 and TRBJ2-5, is DAGVTQSPTHLIKTRGQQVTLRCSPKSGHDTVSWYQQALGQGPQFIFQYYEEEERQRGNFPDRFSGHQFPNYSSELNVNALLLGDSALYLCASSTGPGETQYFGPGTRLLVL.

This clone was found once. V gene TRBV4-2 combines with J gene TRBJ1-2; D is possibly TRBD1 (5 bases). Trimming stripped 0 bases from V and 9 bases from J, with 17 bases between. CDR3 size: 15 residues. Germline V gene sequence: CDR1 LGHNA, CDR2 YNFKEQ. The CDR3 protein is CASSQEPGKYGSYTF. Here the CDR3 DNA reads TGTGCCAGCAGCCAAGAGCCAGGGAAATATGGGAGCTACACCTTC.

The rearrangement links TRBV10-3 to TRBJ2-1; D possibly corresponds to TRBD1 (5 bases). The V gene lost 4 bases and the J gene lost 6 bases, with 7 bases spanning the gap. The germline CDR1 and CDR2 sequences are ENHRY and SYGVKD. The CDR3 length is 12 residues. In DNA, the CDR3 is TGTGCCATCAGTGTCCAGGGCAATGAGCAGTTCTTC. Translating gives CAISVQGNEQFF.

The count of this clone is one. This chain joins TRBV6-1 and TRBJ1-1; D is ambiguous. The CDR3 has 14 amino acids. The ends were cut back, 3 bases at V and 7 bases at J, with 15 bases in the middle. Germline CDR1 reads MNHNS; CDR2 reads SASEGT. The CDR3 DNA follows: TGTGCCAGCAGTGATTTTGGCTTCCTCGATGAAGCTTTCTTT. Protein sequence: CASSDFGFLDEAFF.

CDR3: CASSDSGGYTGELFF. Written as DNA, the CDR3 is TGTGCCAGCAGCGATAGCGGGGGATACACCGGGGAGCTGTTTTTT. V usage is TRBV9 and J usage is TRBJ2-2, with 9 bases fitting TRBD2. The CDR3 totals 15 residues. CDR1 SGDLS and CDR2 YYNGEE come from the germline V gene. V was clipped by 3 bases and J by 3 bases; unmatched bases: 3. Complete variable domain (other parts from reference TRBV9 and TRBJ2-2): DSGVTQTPKHLITATGQRVTLRCSPRSGDLSVYWYQQSLDQGLQFLIQYYNGEERAKGNILERFSAQQFPDLHSELNLSSLELGDSALYFCASSDSGGYTGELFFGEGSRLTVL.

The chain employs TRBV23-1 and TRBJ1-2; 9 bases are a match to TRBD1. TRBV23-1 is flagged as an ORF with uncertain function. The CDR3 loop spans 14 amino acids. J gave up 6 bases and V 3 bases, and 5 bases lay outside the gene matches. The CDR3 here is CASSHSQGANGYTF. In nucleotides, the CDR3 is TGCGCCAGCAGTCATTCACAGGGGGCTAATGGCTACACCTTC.